This T cell receptor beta chain is from a study of T-cell reconstitution after alpha-beta-depleted transplantation in children. Whole-study results and caveats: Several hundred expanded graft clones reportedly gave rise to the alpha-beta T cells present about two months after transplant.

This clonotype was detected a few times. Its antigen is undetermined. Researchers prepared the TCRbeta library using unique molecular identifiers, the study reports. Via MiXCR, TCRdb re-called the PCR reads, giving one row per CDR3 protein. The table lists fewer than 450,000 distinct CDR3 sequences, about 16% of them singletons, with roughly 41% in the top ten. CDR1 and CDR2 from the germline V gene are MDHEN and SYDVKM. The CDR3 sequence is 14 residues long. V was trimmed by 9 bases and J by 2 bases, leaving 13 bases between them. This chain uses TRBV28 with TRBJ2-2; tentative D call: TRBD1 (5 bases). Material: PBMCs, mostly from graft donor cells, obtained 360 days after TCRalphabeta/CD19-depleted stem cell transplant. This TCR derives from a male patient between 2 and 9 years old who had a stem cell transplant for acute lymphoblastic leukemia, so the T cells may come from the graft donor. CDR3 in amino acids: CASRQLPNTGELFF. The CDR3 nucleotides are TGTGCCAGTCGACAGCTACCTAACACCGGGGAGCTGTTTTTT.